This TCR beta chain was sequenced in a study of T cells in Graves' hyperthyroidism and ophthalmopathy (dated by TCRdb to 2018 to 2020). For the wider study: Peripheral blood was sampled at the time of initial diagnosis, prior to any treatment. The study also compared thyroid tissue and blood T-cell repertoires from a handful of Graves' hyperthyroidism patients. The 100 discovery patients were randomly divided into training and test sets at a 7:3 ratio. After sampling, hyperthyroidism patients received methimazole starting at 30 mg daily, and ophthalmopathy patients received high-dose intravenous methylprednisolone. TCR Vbeta CDR3 sequencing of around 130 peripheral blood samples (under 45 ophthalmopathy, under 80 hyperthyroidism and around 17 progressor patients) is reported in the paper. To identify distinguishing TCR V-J signatures, a discovery cohort of 100 or so patients was used, comprising 40 to 45 with Graves' ophthalmopathy and 55 to 65 with stable Graves' hyperthyroidism. Prospective prediction of ophthalmopathy was tested in an independent validation cohort consisting of 18 hyperthyroidism patients and 17 patients who later progressed to ophthalmopathy. General conclusions and limits of the study: In validation, the model predicted progression to ophthalmopathy with approximately 69% sensitivity and approximately 74% specificity, a median of 6.5 months before onset. In cross-validation, a model built on a 13 V-J signature told ophthalmopathy apart from stable hyperthyroidism with approximately 90% sensitivity and roughly 81% specificity, and in testing the same model reached 80%/75%. Sample size was not statistically predetermined, and blinding of investigators to group allocation was not performed. Most expanded thyroid clonotypes (frequency above 0.001) were also found in blood, which suggests that blood repertoires may mirror thyroid immune responses.

The TCR beta CDR3 regions were amplified from RNA transcripts. The first round of RT-PCR for the TCR CDR3 was performed with the HTBI primer set and the Qiagen OneStep RT-PCR kit. Libraries were constructed in a second round of multiplex PCR, after which size selection and purification were carried out. Paired-end sequencing of the libraries was performed with 100 bp reads on an Illumina HiSeq2000. Regarding the original processing steps: SOAPnuke was used to process the raw data, with reads discarded if the reads contained adapters or uncalled bases, had a mean Phred below 15, or lacked an exact constant-primer or identifier match. COPE v1.2.5 was used to merge the high-quality paired reads, and each unique nucleotide sequence was defined as a clonotype. MiTCR v1.1 was used to align clonotypes to the IMGT TRBV, TRBD and TRBJ reference segments. The analysis was restricted to V-J combinations with a frequency above 0.0001, which together covered 99% to 99.2% of the repertoires. The TCS score was defined as the ratio of F50 (clonal expansion) to E x V (chaos), calculated using BLOSUM62-based TCRdist between CDR3 peptides within each V-J. Welch's t-statistics and random forest reduced 514 V-J features to 10 to 15, which were used in a naive Bayes classifier (R e1071). TCRdb trimmed the raw reads at Q25, called clones with MiXCR and kept productive beta chains. Each CDR3 protein gets just one entry, which takes the most common genes and DNA from the rows behind it. None of the V and J calls come from the authors' own analysis; TCRdb made them. The sample table holds 400,000 to 550,000 distinct CDR3 sequences, of which around 22% were seen once. The ten most abundant clones make up 10% to 12% of the sample.

Ophthalmopathy patients had moderately to severely active disease, with a Clinical Activity Score of 3 or more, a NOSPECS grade of 4 or more, and a disease duration of less than 3 months. The study excluded patients with uncontrolled infections, other autoimmune diseases, pregnancy or lactation. Diagnoses relied on clinical symptoms, serum thyroxine and TRAb, thyroid ultrasound and orbital computed tomography. PBMCs were isolated from more than 8 ml of fresh peripheral blood by Ficoll-Paque density gradient centrifugation. Total RNA was extracted using Trizol reagent, and RNA quality was assessed on an Agilent 2100 Bioanalyzer. CDR1 and CDR2, per the germline V gene, are MNHEY and SVGEGT. Germline trimming: 7 bases from V, 5 bases from J; junction bases outside gene matches: 2. Reading from cysteine to phenylalanine, the CDR3 counts 13 amino acids. CDR3 DNA only is kept here, 39 bases in frame from base 1.

This clonotype was observed at least ten times. The antigen it recognizes is unknown. Per-base quality was not reported, and no clone a single base away is much larger than it. Sequenced: blood. This chain joins TRBV6-2 or TRBV6-3 to TRBJ1-5, and 10 junction bases match TRBD1. This sequence originates from a woman aged 25-40 years with Graves' ophthalmopathy. Read as DNA, the sequence is TGTGCCAGCACTGGACAGGGGGATCAGCCCCAGCATTTT. Translated, this gives CASTGQGDQPQHF.